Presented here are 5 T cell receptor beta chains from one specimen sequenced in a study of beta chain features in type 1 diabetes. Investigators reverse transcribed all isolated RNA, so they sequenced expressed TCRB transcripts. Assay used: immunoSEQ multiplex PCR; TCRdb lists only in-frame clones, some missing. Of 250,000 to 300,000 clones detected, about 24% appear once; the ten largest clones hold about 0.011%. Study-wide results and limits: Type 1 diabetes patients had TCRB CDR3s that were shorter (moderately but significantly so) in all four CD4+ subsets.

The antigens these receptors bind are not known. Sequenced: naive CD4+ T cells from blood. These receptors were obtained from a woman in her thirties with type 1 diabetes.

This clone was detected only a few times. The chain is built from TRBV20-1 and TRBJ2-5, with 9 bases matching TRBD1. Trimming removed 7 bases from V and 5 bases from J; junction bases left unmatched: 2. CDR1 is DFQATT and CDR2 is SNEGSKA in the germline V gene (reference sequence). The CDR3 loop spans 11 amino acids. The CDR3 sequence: CSGDRDETQYF. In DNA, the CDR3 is TGCAGTGGGGACAGGGACGAGACCCAGTACTTC.

CDR3 amino acids: CSVRTSGRYEQYF. The CDR3 coding sequence is TGCAGCGTGAGGACTAGCGGGAGATACGAGCAGTACTTC. V gene TRBV29-1 combines with J gene TRBJ2-7; 13 bases line up with TRBD2. Looked up from germline, CDR1 is SQVTM and CDR2 is ANQGSEA. The CDR3 is 13 residues long. V dropped 6 bases and J dropped 4; count of bases not matched to a gene: 3.

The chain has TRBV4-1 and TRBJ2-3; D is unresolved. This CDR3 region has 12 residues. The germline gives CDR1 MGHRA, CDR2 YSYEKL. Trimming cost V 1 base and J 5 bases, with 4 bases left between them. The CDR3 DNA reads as TGCGCCAGCAGCCAAGCCGGAGATACGCAGTATTTT. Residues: CASSQAGDTQYF.

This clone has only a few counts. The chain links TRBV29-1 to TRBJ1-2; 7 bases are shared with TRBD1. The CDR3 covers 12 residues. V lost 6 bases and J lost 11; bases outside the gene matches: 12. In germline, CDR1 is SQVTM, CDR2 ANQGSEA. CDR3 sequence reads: CSVDRQGYSYTF. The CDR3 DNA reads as TGCAGCGTGGACCGACAGGGTTATAGTTACACCTTC.

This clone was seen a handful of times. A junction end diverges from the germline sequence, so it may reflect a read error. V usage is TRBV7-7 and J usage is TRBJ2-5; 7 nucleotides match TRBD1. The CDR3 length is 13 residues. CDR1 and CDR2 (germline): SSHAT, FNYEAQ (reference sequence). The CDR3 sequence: CASSFDRVETQYF. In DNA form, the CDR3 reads TGTGCTAGCAGCTTCGACAGGGTAGAGACCCAGTACTTC. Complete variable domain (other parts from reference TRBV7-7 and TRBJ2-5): GAGVSQSPRYKVTKRGQDVTLRCDPISSHATLYWYQQALGQGPEFLTYFNYEAQPDKSGLPSDRFSAERPEGSISTLTIQRTEQRDSAMYRCASSFDRVETQYFGPGTRLLVL.